This TCR beta chain was retrieved from a study of cytomegalovirus exposure and HLA in healthy donors. General observations from the study: TCR beta chain V- and J-gene trimming was linked, in a later analysis, to a missense variant in DCLRE1C. The listing of roughly 160 TCR beta chains classed them as cytomegalovirus-associated. With further analysis later on, most CMV-associated TCR beta chains appeared HLA-restricted.

Use of 60 Vbeta and 13 Jbeta primers characterized the PCR. Repertoires were generated with immunoSEQ multiplex PCR, while TCRdb's copy carries only in-frame clones and drops some. The sample yields about 230,000 clones, just over 75% seen once. Only a few counts were recorded for this clone. Antigen unknown. Sequencing was performed on PBMCs. The TCR originated in a woman aged 60-75 years in good health and CMV-seropositive.

CDR3 nucleotide sequence: TGTGCCACCCTCCTCTCTGGGGCCAACGTCCTGACTTTC. This encodes CATLLSGANVLTF. The rearrangement uses TRBV10-3 and TRBJ2-6; D call uncertain. The CDR3 extends over 13 amino acids. The germline V and J ends were trimmed by 10 bases and 0 bases, with 7 bases remaining between them. Looked up from germline, CDR1 is ENHRY and CDR2 is SYGVKD.